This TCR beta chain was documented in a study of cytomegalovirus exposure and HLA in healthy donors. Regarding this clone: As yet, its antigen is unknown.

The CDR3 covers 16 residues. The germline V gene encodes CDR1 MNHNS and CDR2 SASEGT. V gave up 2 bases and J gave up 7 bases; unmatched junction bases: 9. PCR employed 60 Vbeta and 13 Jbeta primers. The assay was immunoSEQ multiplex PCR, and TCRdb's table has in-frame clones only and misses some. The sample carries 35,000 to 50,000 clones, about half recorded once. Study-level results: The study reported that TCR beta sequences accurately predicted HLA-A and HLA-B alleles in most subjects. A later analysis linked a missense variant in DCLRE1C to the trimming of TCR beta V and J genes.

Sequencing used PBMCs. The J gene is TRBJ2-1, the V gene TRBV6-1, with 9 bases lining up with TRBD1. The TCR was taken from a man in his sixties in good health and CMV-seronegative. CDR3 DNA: TGTGCCAGCAGTGAACCCGGGACAGGGAGGTCGAATGAGCAGTTCTTC. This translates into CASSEPGTGRSNEQFF.